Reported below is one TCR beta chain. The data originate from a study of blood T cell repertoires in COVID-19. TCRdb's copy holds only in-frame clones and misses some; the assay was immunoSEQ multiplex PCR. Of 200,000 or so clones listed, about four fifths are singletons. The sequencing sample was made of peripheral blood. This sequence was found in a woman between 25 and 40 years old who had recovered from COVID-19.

CDR3 protein: CASSTGWEDTDTQYF. The CDR3 nucleotides read TGTGCCAGCAGCACCGGGTGGGAGGACACAGATACGCAGTATTTT. The V gene is TRBV6-6, the J gene TRBJ2-3, with D possibly matching TRBD2 (6 bases). CDR1 is MNHNY, CDR2 SVGAGI, per germline (reference sequence). Trimming removed 6 bases from V and 2 bases from J, with 15 bases in between. This CDR3 has 15 residues.